Below, 5 T cell receptor beta chains from the same sample are listed, as sequenced in a study of cytomegalovirus exposure and HLA in healthy donors. The PCR contained 60 Vbeta and 13 Jbeta primers. Clones were read by immunoSEQ multiplex PCR, and TCRdb kept only the in-frame ones, dropping some. The sample carries 68,000 or so clones, 75% to 90% recorded once. Sequencing was performed on PBMCs. These receptors all come from a human donor in good health.

V and J are TRBV5-6 and TRBJ1-2, with 7 bases that match TRBD1. The germline V gene has CDR1 SGHDT and CDR2 YYEEEE. After removal of 0 bases from V and 5 bases from J, the junction contained 7 bases not matched to a gene. CDR3 size: 15 residues. This chain's CDR3 is CASSLVGGAGYGYTF. The CDR3, as DNA: TGTGCCAGCAGCTTGGTAGGGGGCGCAGGGTATGGCTACACCTTC.

This clone was detected a few times. The chain couples TRBV7-9 to TRBJ1-6, with 8 bases fitting TRBD1. The V and J ends lost 0 bases and 10 bases, in that order; junction bases with no gene match: 5. Germline V lookup: CDR1 SEHNR, CDR2 FQNEAQ (reference sequence). This CDR3 spans 15 amino acids. The CDR3 DNA reads as TGTGCCAGCAGCTTAGCGTCGCAGGGGGCCTCACCCCTCCACTTT. Its translation is CASSLASQGASPLHF.

This chain links TRBV28 with TRBJ1-5; weak D call: TRBD1 (6 bases). This CDR3 is 12 amino acids long. The V and J ends lost 6 bases and 8 bases respectively, with 11 bases between them. Germline loops: CDR1 MDHEN, CDR2 SYDVKM. CDR3 sequence: CASRKTGEPQHF. CDR3 nucleotide sequence: TGTGCCAGCAGAAAGACAGGCGAGCCCCAGCATTTT.

The CDR3 DNA reads as TGTGCTAGTGGTCGCGATTCCGGGACAGGGGCCTACGAGCAGTACTTC. Protein: CASGRDSGTGAYEQYF. The V gene is TRBV12-5, the J gene TRBJ2-7; 10 bases match TRBD1. The CDR3 covers 16 residues. Losses at the gene ends were 5 bases for V and 2 bases for J; bases not matched to a gene: 9. From germline, CDR1 is LGHNT and CDR2 FRNRAP.

The V gene is TRBV6-5, the J gene TRBJ2-5, with TRBD2 as a possible D gene (6 bases). Germline V gene sequence: CDR1 MNHEY, CDR2 SVGAGI. V was clipped by 4 bases and J by 11 bases, with 23 bases between them. The length of the CDR3 is 15 residues. The CDR3 DNA reads as TGTGCCAGCAGTTCCCTCGGGGGTACCGTTTTAGAGCAGTACTTC. Residues: CASSSLGGTVLEQYF.